These 20 T cell receptor beta chains were sequenced from one sample in a study of shared clonotypes between healthy human individuals. Produced via immunoSEQ multiplex PCR; TCRdb's table is partial and in-frame only. The sample has about 600,000 clones, approximately 97% seen once. Material for sequencing was naive CD4+ T cells sorted from blood. Documented subset: CD45RA+ positively selected. These receptors were collected from a young woman in good health.

This chain uses TRBV19 with TRBJ2-1; the match to TRBD2 covers 13 bases. The CDR3 length is 13 residues. V shed 9 bases, J shed 9 bases, and the junction held 5 bases outside the gene matches. Germline CDR1 reads LNHDA; CDR2 reads SQIVND (reference sequence). The CDR3 DNA reads TGTGCCAGGACTAGCGGGAGGCAGGGTGAGCAGTTCTTC. Its translation is CARTSGRQGEQFF. The full variable domain, with the rest looked up from reference TRBV19 and TRBJ2-1, is DGGITQSPKYLFRKEGQNVTLSCEQNLNHDAMYWYRQDPGQGLRLIYYSQIVNDFQKGDIAEGYSVSREKKESFPLTVTSAQKNPTAFYLCARTSGRQGEQFFGPGTRLTVL.

This chain links TRBV9 with TRBJ2-7; TRBD2 is a possible D gene (5 bases). Between the trimmed V and J ends, which lost 0 bases and 2 bases, there was a span of 9 bases. Germline-derived CDR1 and CDR2 are SGDLS and YYNGEE. The CDR3 has 14 amino acids. The CDR3 DNA sequence: TGTGCCAGCAGCGTAGATCCCGGGACCTACGAGCAGTACTTC. Its translation: CASSVDPGTYEQYF.

The J gene is TRBJ2-2, the V gene TRBV18; TRBD1 matches 12 bases. This CDR3 is 19 amino acids long. Germline V CDR1 and CDR2: KGHSH, LQKENI. With 4 bases clipped from V and 4 bases from J, the junction kept 13 bases outside the gene matches. The CDR3 loop reads CASSRTTARGQGATGELFF. CDR3 DNA sequence: TGTGCCAGCTCACGGACAACGGCTCGGGGACAGGGGGCCACCGGGGAGCTGTTTTTT.

The chain carries TRBV27 and TRBJ2-7, with D unclear. Trimming removed 5 bases at V and 2 bases at J, with 16 bases between. The CDR3 is 15 residues long. The V gene's germline CDR1 is MNHEY and CDR2 SMNVEV (reference sequence). The CDR3 DNA reads TGTGCCAGCAGTCTCTACACCGGCGAAGCCTACGAGCAGTACTTC. Its translation is CASSLYTGEAYEQYF.

V usage is TRBV11-2 and J usage is TRBJ2-5; TRBD2 matches at 11 bases. The DNA matches TRBJ2-7 better at its end, which makes the J call doubtful. Per germline, CDR1 SGHAT and CDR2 FQNNGV. This CDR3 region has 16 residues. The CDR3 here is CASSGRTSGGHYEQYF. In DNA, the CDR3 is TGTGCCAGCAGCGGGAGAACTAGCGGGGGACACTACGAGCAGTACTTC.

V is TRBV5-1 and J is TRBJ2-1, with TRBD1 identical over 9 bases. V shed 2 bases and J 6 bases; nucleotides not matched to a gene: 6. Germline V gene data show CDR1 as SGHRS and CDR2 as YFSETQ. There are 15 residues in the CDR3. The CDR3, as DNA: TGCGCCAGCAGCTTCGGAGGGACAGGGATCAATGAGCAGTTCTTC. This encodes CASSFGGTGINEQFF.

The genes are TRBV10-3 and TRBJ2-7; D possibly matches TRBD1 or TRBD2 (5 bases each). The CDR3 has 13 amino acids. The V gene lost 10 bases and the J gene lost 3 bases, with 16 bases spanning the gap. Germline loops: CDR1 ENHRY, CDR2 SYGVKD. CDR3 region: CATQQETIYEQYF. DNA of the CDR3: TGTGCCACCCAACAGGAGACTATCTACGAGCAGTACTTC.

The chain carries TRBV4-1 and TRBJ1-2; 12 bases match TRBD1. Germline V gives CDR1 MGHRA, CDR2 YSYEKL. The CDR3 runs 16 residues. The V gene end was trimmed by 0 bases and the J gene end by 8 bases; junction bases not matched to a gene: 7. The CDR3 DNA follows: TGCGCCAGCAGCCAAGATGGGGGACAGGGGGCGCGGGGCTACACCTTC. It translates to CASSQDGGQGARGYTF.

This chain connects TRBV7-7 to TRBJ1-3; TRBD1 aligns across 7 bases. CDR3 length: 15 residues. Germline V CDR1 and CDR2: SSHAT, FNYEAQ (reference sequence). J lost 4 bases, V lost 5 bases, and 8 bases had no gene match. The CDR3 here is CASSQAGGYGNTIYF. CDR3 DNA sequence: TGTGCCAGCAGCCAAGCAGGGGGTTACGGAAACACCATATATTTT.

The V call is TRBV13, the J call TRBJ2-7, with D unresolved. Trimming stripped 2 bases from V and 5 bases from J, with 16 bases between. This CDR3 is 15 amino acids long. Germline CDR1 PRHDT, CDR2 FYEKMQ (reference sequence). CDR3 residues: CASSLPGSTPHEQYF. DNA for the CDR3: TGTGCCAGCAGCTTACCCGGGTCGACCCCGCACGAGCAGTACTTC.

This chain connects TRBV6-1 to TRBJ2-2; 7 positions match TRBD2. Germline loops: CDR1 MNHNS, CDR2 SASEGT. The CDR3 is made up of 19 amino acids. V shed 3 bases and J 1 base; nucleotides not matched to a gene: 14. CDR3 amino acids: CASSDFGFVASGNTGELFF. Written as DNA, the CDR3 is TGTGCCAGCAGTGATTTCGGCTTCGTCGCTAGCGGGAACACCGGGGAGCTGTTTTTT.

The rearrangement joins TRBV12-5 to TRBJ1-2; D is ambiguous. V was pared by 5 bases and J by 7 bases, with 11 bases between. CDR1 is LGHNT and CDR2 is FRNRAP in the germline V gene. The CDR3 has 12 residues. The CDR3 nucleotides are TGTGCTAGTGGTCCTAGAATCCGTGGCTACACCTTC. It specifies CASGPRIRGYTF.

V gene TRBV5-6 combines with J gene TRBJ2-3; D gene uncertain. Trimming removed 0 bases at V and 1 base at J, with 3 bases between. This CDR3 has 13 amino acids. Per germline, CDR1 SGHDT and CDR2 YYEEEE. CDR3 bases: TGTGCCAGCAGCTTGGTGGGCACAGATACGCAGTATTTT. Amino acids: CASSLVGTDTQYF.

This clone came up once. This rearrangement joins TRBV6-1 to TRBJ2-3, with 9 bases matching TRBD2. The CDR3 spans 16 residues. The germline V gene has CDR1 MNHNS and CDR2 SASEGT. Losses at the gene ends were 2 bases for V and 5 bases for J; bases not matched to a gene: 8. As DNA, the CDR3 is TGTGCCAGCAGTGAAAGGTTTGCGGGAGGGGAAGATACGCAGTATTTT. This translates into CASSERFAGGEDTQYF.

V and J are TRBV5-4 and TRBJ2-3, with 8 bases fitting TRBD2. With 0 bases clipped from V and 3 bases from J, the junction kept 3 bases outside the gene matches. Germline CDR1 and CDR2: SGHNT and YYREEE (reference sequence). The CDR3 consists of 15 residues. The CDR3 bases are TGTGCCAGCAGCTTGGAAGCGGGAGTGACAGATACGCAGTATTTT. This gives the protein CASSLEAGVTDTQYF.

V is TRBV29-1 and J is TRBJ2-1; TRBD2 agrees at 8 bases. V was pared by 4 bases and J by 12 bases, with 11 bases of the junction left unmatched. The CDR3 runs to 13 residues. CDR1 is SQVTM and CDR2 is ANQGSEA in the germline V gene. The CDR3, as DNA: TGCAGCGTTGCTCTAGCGGGCCTAAGGCGGCAGTTCTTC. This encodes CSVALAGLRRQFF.

The chain links TRBV5-6 to TRBJ1-2; possible D gene TRBD1, 5 bases. CDR1 is SGHDT, CDR2 YYEEEE, per germline. CDR3 length equals 14 residues. The V and J ends lost 0 bases and 5 bases respectively, with 11 bases between them. This chain's CDR3 is CASSLVGTEYGYTF. CDR3 sequence (DNA): TGTGCCAGCAGCTTGGTAGGGACGGAATATGGCTACACCTTC.

CDR3 nucleotides: TGTGCCAGCAGTTCCCCAACAGGGGGCAGGGTCCACTTT. Encoded protein: CASSSPTGGRVHF. The rearrangement joins TRBV28 to TRBJ1-6; 9 bases are shared with TRBD1. Losses at the gene ends were 4 bases for V and 17 bases for J; bases not matched to a gene: 9. This CDR3 has 13 residues. Germline CDR1 and CDR2: MDHEN and SYDVKM. The full variable domain, with the rest looked up from reference TRBV28 and TRBJ1-6, is DVKVTQSSRYLVKRTGEKVFLECVQDMDHENMFWYRQDPGLGLRLIYFSYDVKMKEKGDIPEGYSVSREKKERFSLILESASTNQTSMYLCASSSPTGGRVHFGNGTRLTVT.

The V gene is TRBV30, the J gene TRBJ2-7; 9 nucleotides agree with TRBD1. The CDR3 is 14 amino acids. The V gene end was trimmed by 7 bases and the J gene end by 4 bases; junction bases not matched to a gene: 11. The germline CDR1 and CDR2 sequences are GTSNPN and SVGIG (reference sequence). CDR3 loop: CASGPGQGFYEQYF. The CDR3 DNA is TGTGCCTCGGGTCCGGGACAGGGATTTTACGAGCAGTACTTC. Together with reference TRBV30 and TRBJ2-7, the CDR3 gives the full variable domain: SQTIHQWPATLVQPVGSPLSLECTVEGTSNPNLYWYRQAAGRGLQLLFYSVGIGQISSEVPQNLSASRPQDRQFILSSKKLLLSDSGFYLCASGPGQGFYEQYFGPGTRLTVT.

The V gene is TRBV28, the J gene TRBJ1-3; the D gene is possibly TRBD1 (6 bases). Trimming left V 7 bases short and J 3 bases short, with 16 bases between. In germline, CDR1 is MDHEN, CDR2 SYDVKM. CDR3 length: 15 amino acids. In DNA, the CDR3 is TGTGCCAGCACTCCGACAGGCACTTATGGAAACACCATATATTTT. This gives the protein CASTPTGTYGNTIYF. Full variable domain (missing parts from reference TRBV28 and TRBJ1-3): DVKVTQSSRYLVKRTGEKVFLECVQDMDHENMFWYRQDPGLGLRLIYFSYDVKMKEKGDIPEGYSVSREKKERFSLILESASTNQTSMYLCASTPTGTYGNTIYFGEGSWLTVV.